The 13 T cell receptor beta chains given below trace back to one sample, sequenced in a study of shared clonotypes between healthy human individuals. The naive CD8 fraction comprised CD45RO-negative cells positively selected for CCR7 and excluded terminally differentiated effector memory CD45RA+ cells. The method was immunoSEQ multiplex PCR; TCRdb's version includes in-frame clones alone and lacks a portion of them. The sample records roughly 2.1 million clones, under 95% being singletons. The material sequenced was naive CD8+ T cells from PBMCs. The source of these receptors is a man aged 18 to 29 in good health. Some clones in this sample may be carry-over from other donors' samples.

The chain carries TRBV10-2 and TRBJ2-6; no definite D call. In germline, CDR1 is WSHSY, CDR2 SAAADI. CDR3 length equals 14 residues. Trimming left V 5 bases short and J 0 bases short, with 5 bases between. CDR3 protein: CASSLSSGANVLTF. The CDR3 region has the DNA TGCGCCAGCAGTTTAAGCTCTGGGGCCAACGTCCTGACTTTC.

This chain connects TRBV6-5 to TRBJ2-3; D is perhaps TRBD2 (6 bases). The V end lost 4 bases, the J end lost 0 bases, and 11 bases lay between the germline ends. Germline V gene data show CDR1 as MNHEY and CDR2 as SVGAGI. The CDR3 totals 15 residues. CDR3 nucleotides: TGTGCCAGCAGTTCGCTAGCGCATAGCACAGATACGCAGTATTTT. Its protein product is CASSSLAHSTDTQYF.

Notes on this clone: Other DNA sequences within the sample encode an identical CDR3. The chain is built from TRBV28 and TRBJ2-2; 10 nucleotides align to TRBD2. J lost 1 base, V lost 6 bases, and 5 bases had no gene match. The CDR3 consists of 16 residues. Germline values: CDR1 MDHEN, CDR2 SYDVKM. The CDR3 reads CASSSRTSGNTGELFF. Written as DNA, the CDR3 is TGTGCCAGCAGCTCGAGGACTAGCGGGAACACCGGGGAGCTGTTTTTT. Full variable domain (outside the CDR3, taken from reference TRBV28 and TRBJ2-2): DVKVTQSSRYLVKRTGEKVFLECVQDMDHENMFWYRQDPGLGLRLIYFSYDVKMKEKGDIPEGYSVSREKKERFSLILESASTNQTSMYLCASSSRTSGNTGELFFGEGSRLTVL.

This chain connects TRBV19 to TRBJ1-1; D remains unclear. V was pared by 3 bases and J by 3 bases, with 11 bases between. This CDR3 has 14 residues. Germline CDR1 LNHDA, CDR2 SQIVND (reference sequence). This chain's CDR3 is CASSISAGYTEAFF. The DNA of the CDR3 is TGTGCCAGTAGTATTTCCGCGGGGTACACTGAAGCTTTCTTT.

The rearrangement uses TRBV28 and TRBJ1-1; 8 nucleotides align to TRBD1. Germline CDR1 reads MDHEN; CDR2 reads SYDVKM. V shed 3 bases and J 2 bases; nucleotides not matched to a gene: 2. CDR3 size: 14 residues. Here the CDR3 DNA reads TGTGCCAGCAGTTTCCAGGGGGCAAACACTGAAGCTTTCTTT. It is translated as CASSFQGANTEAFF.

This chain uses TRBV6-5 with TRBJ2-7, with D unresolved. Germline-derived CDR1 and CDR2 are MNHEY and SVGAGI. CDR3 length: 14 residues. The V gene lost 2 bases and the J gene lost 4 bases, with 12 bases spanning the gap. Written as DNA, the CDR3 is TGTGCCAGCAGTTACACGTCCGTGAAATACGAGCAGTACTTC. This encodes CASSYTSVKYEQYF.

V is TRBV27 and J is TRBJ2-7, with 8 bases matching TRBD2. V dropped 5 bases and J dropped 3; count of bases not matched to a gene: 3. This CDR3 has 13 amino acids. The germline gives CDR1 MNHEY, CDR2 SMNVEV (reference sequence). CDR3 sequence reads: CASSEGLGYEQYF. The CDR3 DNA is TGTGCCAGCAGTGAGGGACTAGGCTACGAGCAGTACTTC.

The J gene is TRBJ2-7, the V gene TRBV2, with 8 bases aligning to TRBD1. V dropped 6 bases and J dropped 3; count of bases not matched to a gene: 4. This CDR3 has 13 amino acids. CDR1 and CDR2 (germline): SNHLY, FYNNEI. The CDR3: CASRAGTGYEQYF. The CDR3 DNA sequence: TGTGCCAGCAGAGCCGGGACAGGCTACGAGCAGTACTTC.

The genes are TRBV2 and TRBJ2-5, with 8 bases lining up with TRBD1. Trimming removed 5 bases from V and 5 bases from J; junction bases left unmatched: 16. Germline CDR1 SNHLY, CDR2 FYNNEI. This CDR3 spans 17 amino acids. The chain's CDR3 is CASSFTGPTGEMETQYF. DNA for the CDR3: TGTGCCAGCAGTTTTACCGGACCGACAGGGGAGATGGAGACCCAGTACTTC.

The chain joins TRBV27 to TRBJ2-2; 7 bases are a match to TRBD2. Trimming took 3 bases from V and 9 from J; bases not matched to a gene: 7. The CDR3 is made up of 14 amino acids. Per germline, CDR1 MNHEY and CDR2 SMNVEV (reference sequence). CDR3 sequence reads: CASSFREEGRELFF. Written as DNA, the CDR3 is TGTGCCAGCAGTTTCCGGGAGGAGGGTAGGGAGCTGTTTTTT.

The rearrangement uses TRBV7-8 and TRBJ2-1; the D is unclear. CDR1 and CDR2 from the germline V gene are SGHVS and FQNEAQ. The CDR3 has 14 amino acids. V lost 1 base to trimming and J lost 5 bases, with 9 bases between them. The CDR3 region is CASSLEVTHNEQFF. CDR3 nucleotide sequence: TGTGCCAGCAGCTTAGAAGTTACCCACAATGAGCAGTTCTTC.

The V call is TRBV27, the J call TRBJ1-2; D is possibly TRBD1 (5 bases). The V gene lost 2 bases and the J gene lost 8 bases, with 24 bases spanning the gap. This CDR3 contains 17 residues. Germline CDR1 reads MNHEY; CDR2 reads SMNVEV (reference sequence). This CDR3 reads CASSLSWDYVQMGGYTF. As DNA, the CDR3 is TGTGCCAGCAGTTTAAGTTGGGACTATGTTCAAATGGGCGGCTACACCTTC.

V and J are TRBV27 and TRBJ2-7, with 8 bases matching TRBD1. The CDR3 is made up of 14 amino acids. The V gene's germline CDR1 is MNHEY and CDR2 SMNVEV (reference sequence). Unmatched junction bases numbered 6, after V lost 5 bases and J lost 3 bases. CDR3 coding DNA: TGTGCCAGCAGTATCCGGACAGGGCACTACGAGCAGTACTTC. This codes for CASSIRTGHYEQYF.